This entry lists 15 T cell receptor beta chains sequenced from one sample in a study of shared clonotypes between healthy human individuals. The repertoire was sequenced with immunoSEQ multiplex PCR; TCRdb's copy has only in-frame clones and lacks some. The data hold a few million clones, with just over 90% observed a single time. The specimen was naive CD4+ T cells from PBMCs. Subset reported: CD45RA+ positively selected. The receptors derive from a man younger than 35 in good health. Some clones in this sample may be carry-over from other donors' samples.

V gene TRBV5-1 combines with J gene TRBJ2-1; D is unclear. Germline CDR1 reads SGHRS; CDR2 reads YFSETQ. The CDR3 is made up of 12 amino acids. The V end was cut by 0 bases, the J end by 9 bases, with 7 bases between. The CDR3: CASSLGVGEQFF. The CDR3 DNA reads as TGCGCCAGCAGCTTGGGGGTAGGTGAGCAGTTCTTC. The complete variable domain, with remaining parts taken from reference TRBV5-1 and TRBJ2-1, reads KAGVTQTPRYLIKTRGQQVTLSCSPISGHRSVSWYQQTPGQGLQFLFEYFSETQRNKGNFPGRFSGRQFSNSRSEMNVSTLELGDSALYLCASSLGVGEQFFGPGTRLTVL.

The chain has TRBV5-1 and TRBJ2-5, with D possibly being TRBD2 (5 bases). The CDR3 loop spans 16 amino acids. V was trimmed by 4 bases and J by 5 bases, leaving 21 bases between them. Germline values: CDR1 SGHRS, CDR2 YFSETQ. CDR3 amino acids: CASSAGLETGWETQYF. CDR3 in DNA: TGCGCCAGCAGCGCTGGACTGGAAACCGGATGGGAGACCCAGTACTTC.

This chain uses TRBV28 with TRBJ2-1, with 11 bases fitting TRBD2. Per the germline V gene, CDR1 is MDHEN and CDR2 is SYDVKM. With V trimmed by 7 bases and J by 2 bases, 4 bases remained unmatched. The CDR3 totals 15 residues. The CDR3 is CASNLSGRAYNEQFF. For the CDR3, the DNA is TGTGCCAGCAACCTTAGCGGGAGGGCCTACAATGAGCAGTTCTTC.

The chain uses TRBV6-7 and TRBJ1-1; unclear D gene. TRBV6-7 is known as an ORF, though its function is uncertain. The V and J ends lost 5 bases and 0 bases respectively, with 25 bases between them. The length of the CDR3 is 19 residues. CDR3 protein: CASSRHRAPRESLNTEAFF. As DNA, the CDR3 is TGTGCCAGCAGTCGCCACCGGGCTCCCCGGGAATCGCTGAACACTGAAGCTTTCTTT.

This clone was detected once. The gene calls are TRBV6-1 and TRBJ2-5; 11 bases are shared with TRBD2. Germline CDR1 MNHNS, CDR2 SASEGT. Trimming cost V 3 bases and J 7 bases; bases outside gene matches: 7. The CDR3 sequence is 15 residues long. CDR3 sequence: CASSEGLAVLRTQYF. CDR3 DNA sequence: TGTGCCAGCAGTGAGGGACTAGCGGTCTTACGGACCCAGTACTTC.

The J gene is TRBJ1-3, the V gene TRBV18; TRBD1 is a possible D gene (5 bases). The germline V gene has CDR1 KGHSH and CDR2 LQKENI. This CDR3 has 17 amino acids. Trimming cost V 1 base and J 0 bases, with 13 bases left between them. The CDR3 DNA sequence: TGTGCCAGCTCACCACTCTTTCGACAGAGCTCTGGAAACACCATATATTTT. Translating gives CASSPLFRQSSGNTIYF.

The genes are TRBV2 and TRBJ1-4; the match to TRBD1 covers 8 bases. V trimming: 6 bases; J trimming: 4 bases; junction bases outside the gene matches: 7. There are 15 residues in the CDR3. The V gene's germline CDR1 is SNHLY and CDR2 FYNNEI. CDR3 sequence reads: CASRATTGDNEKLFF. The CDR3 DNA reads TGTGCCAGCAGGGCAACGACAGGGGATAATGAAAAACTGTTTTTT.

This clone was counted only a few times. The V and J genes are TRBV30 and TRBJ1-1; D is ambiguous. This CDR3 comprises 13 residues. CDR1 and CDR2 from the germline V gene are GTSNPN and SVGIG (reference sequence). V shed 4 bases and J shed 4 bases, with 13 bases lying between them. CDR3: CAWIQRRGTEAFF. The CDR3 nucleotides are TGTGCCTGGATCCAGCGTCGGGGCACTGAAGCTTTCTTT.

The chain is built from TRBV18 and TRBJ1-1; 8 bases are a match to TRBD1. The J segment lost 4 bases and the V segment lost 5 bases, leaving 6 bases of the junction unmatched. The CDR3 contains 14 residues. Germline V lookup: CDR1 KGHSH, CDR2 LQKENI. Written as DNA, the CDR3 is TGTGCCAGCTCAATACAGGGGGACGGCACTGAAGCTTTCTTT. This encodes CASSIQGDGTEAFF.

The V call is TRBV18, the J call TRBJ2-2, with a weak D call TRBD2 (6 bases). V was trimmed by 2 bases and J by 6 bases, leaving 13 bases between them. CDR1 KGHSH and CDR2 LQKENI come from the germline V gene. The CDR3 loop spans 15 amino acids. The CDR3 loop is CASSPIWGGAGELFF. The CDR3 nucleotides read TGTGCCAGCTCACCAATATGGGGAGGAGCCGGGGAGCTGTTTTTT.

The V call is TRBV11-3, the J call TRBJ2-7, with 11 bases that match TRBD2. The trim removed 2 bases at V and 2 bases at J, leaving 5 bases unmatched. The CDR3 length is 16 residues. CDR1 SGHNT and CDR2 YENEEA come from the germline V gene. CDR3 DNA sequence: TGTGCCAGCAGCTTAACTAGCGGGAGTTATCCCTACGAGCAGTACTTC. It is translated as CASSLTSGSYPYEQYF. The full variable domain, rest sourced from reference TRBV11-3 and TRBJ2-7, is EAGVVQSPRYKIIEKKQPVAFWCNPISGHNTLYWYLQNLGQGPELLIRYENEEAVDDSQLPKDRFSAERLKGVDSTLKIQPAELGDSAVYLCASSLTSGSYPYEQYFGPGTRLTVT.

Comments on this clone: The sample has other DNA sequences that encode this CDR3 too. The genes are TRBV2 and TRBJ2-7, with unresolved D. V was shortened by 6 bases and J by 5 bases, with 8 bases between the two germline ends. Germline V gives CDR1 SNHLY, CDR2 FYNNEI. The CDR3 is 11 amino acids. Written as DNA, the CDR3 is TGTGCCAGCAGCCCATACGACGAGCAGTACTTC. Encoded protein: CASSPYDEQYF.

The V call is TRBV27, the J call TRBJ2-7; 9 bases align to TRBD1. Germline loops: CDR1 MNHEY, CDR2 SMNVEV (reference sequence). Trimming took 2 bases from V and 3 from J; bases not matched to a gene: 5. The CDR3 has 15 residues. The CDR3 loop reads CASSLKGQGNYEQYF. DNA of the CDR3: TGTGCCAGCAGTTTAAAGGGACAGGGAAACTACGAGCAGTACTTC.

Details on this clone: Germline is not matched at one junction end, which may reflect a read error. The V and J genes are TRBV19 and TRBJ2-3; 7 nucleotides align to TRBD1. The V gene's germline CDR1 is LNHDA and CDR2 SQIVND (reference sequence). The CDR3 is 15 residues long. The CDR3 sequence is CASSAGTDRTDTQYF. CDR3 DNA sequence: TGTGCCAGTAGTGCCGGGACAGACCGCACGGATACGCAGTATTTT.

The gene calls are TRBV6-6 and TRBJ2-7, with D unclear. Trimming stripped 2 bases from V and 7 bases from J, with 15 bases between. This CDR3 is built from 14 residues. Germline values: CDR1 MNHNY, CDR2 SVGAGI (reference sequence). CDR3 residues: CASSYNPNEWEQYF. As DNA, the CDR3 is TGTGCCAGCAGTTACAACCCCAACGAATGGGAGCAGTACTTC.